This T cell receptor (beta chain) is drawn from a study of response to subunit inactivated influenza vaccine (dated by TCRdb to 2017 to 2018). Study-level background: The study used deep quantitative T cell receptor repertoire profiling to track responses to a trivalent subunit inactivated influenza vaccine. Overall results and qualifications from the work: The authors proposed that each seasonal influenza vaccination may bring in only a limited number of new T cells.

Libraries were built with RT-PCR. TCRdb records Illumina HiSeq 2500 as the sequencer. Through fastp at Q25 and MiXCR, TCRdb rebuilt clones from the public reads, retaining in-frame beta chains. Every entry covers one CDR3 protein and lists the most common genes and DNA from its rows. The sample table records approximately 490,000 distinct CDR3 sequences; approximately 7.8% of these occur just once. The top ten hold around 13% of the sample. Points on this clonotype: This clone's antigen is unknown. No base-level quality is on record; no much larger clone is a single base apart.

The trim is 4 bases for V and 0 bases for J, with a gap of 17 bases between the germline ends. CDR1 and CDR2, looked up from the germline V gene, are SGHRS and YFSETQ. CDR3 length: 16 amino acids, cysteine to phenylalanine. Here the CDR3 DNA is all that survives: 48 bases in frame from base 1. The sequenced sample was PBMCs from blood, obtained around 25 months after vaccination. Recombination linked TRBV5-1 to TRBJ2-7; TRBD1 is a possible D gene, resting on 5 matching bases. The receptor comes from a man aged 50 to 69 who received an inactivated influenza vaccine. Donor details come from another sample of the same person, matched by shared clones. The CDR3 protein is CASSVYQGPSSYEQYF. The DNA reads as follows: TGCGCCAGCAGCGTCTACCAGGGCCCCTCCTCCTACGAGCAGTACTTC.